The 22 T cell receptor beta chains below were found in one sample sequenced in a study of T cells in narcolepsy. TCRdb keeps only in-frame clones here, not all; method: immunoSEQ multiplex PCR. The sample holds over 25,000 clones, roughly 90% seen once. The sample comprised CD45RA- memory CD4+ T cells from PBMCs. These receptors all stem from a human donor with narcolepsy.

J is TRBJ1-1 and V is TRBV27; weak D call: TRBD1 (6 bases). CDR3 length equals 16 residues. The V gene lost 4 bases and the J gene lost 1 base, with 16 bases spanning the gap. Germline V lookup: CDR1 MNHEY, CDR2 SMNVEV (reference sequence). CDR3 sequence reads: CASSSPTGIANTEAFF. DNA of the CDR3: TGTGCCAGCAGTTCACCAACAGGGATAGCGAACACTGAAGCTTTCTTT.

This chain uses TRBV6-4 with TRBJ2-7; no clear D. V was clipped by 5 bases and J by 3 bases, with 17 bases between them. In germline, CDR1 is MRHNA, CDR2 SNTAGT. CDR3 length: 15 amino acids. CDR3 sequence (DNA): TGTGCCAGCAGTTCTAATGGGCCAGTCCTCTACGAGCAGTACTTC. Its translation is CASSSNGPVLYEQYF.

The chain joins TRBV5-8 to TRBJ1-2; tentatively, D is TRBD1 (5 bases). Germline CDR1 and CDR2: SGHTS and YDEGEE. The CDR3 is made up of 15 amino acids. Trimming removed 0 bases from V and 5 bases from J, with 14 bases in between. CDR3 DNA: TGTGCCAGCAGCTTGGTGACCGGGGACCAGTATGGCTACACCTTC. As protein: CASSLVTGDQYGYTF.

This rearrangement joins TRBV2 to TRBJ2-7; D uncertain. Trimming cost V 6 bases and J 2 bases, with 14 bases left between them. Germline-derived CDR1 and CDR2 are SNHLY and FYNNEI. This CDR3 region has 14 residues. The CDR3 DNA follows: TGTGCCAGCAGAGAGGCGCCCGGGCCCTACGAGCAGTACTTC. Translating it yields CASREAPGPYEQYF.

The V and J genes are TRBV2 and TRBJ2-2, with D possibly TRBD1 on 6 matching bases. Germline lookup yields CDR1 SNHLY and CDR2 FYNNEI. The ends were cut back, 5 bases at V and 6 bases at J, with 10 bases in the middle. This CDR3 contains 13 residues. This CDR3 reads CASSTGSAGELFF. The CDR3 bases are TGTGCCAGCAGTACAGGGTCGGCCGGGGAGCTGTTTTTT.

This chain uses TRBV5-5 with TRBJ2-1; the D gene is possibly TRBD1 (6 bases). V lost 1 base, J lost 4 bases, and 15 bases lay in between. This CDR3 is built from 16 residues. Germline values: CDR1 SGHKS, CDR2 YYEKEE (reference sequence). This CDR3 reads CASSLRGQGGYNEQFF. DNA for the CDR3: TGTGCCAGCAGCTTGAGGGGACAAGGCGGTTACAATGAGCAGTTCTTC.

In its sample, this clone was seen a few times. The rearrangement uses TRBV7-2 and TRBJ2-2; D is unresolved. Per the germline V gene, CDR1 is SGHTA and CDR2 is FQGNSA. Trimming shortened V by 3 bases and J by 8 bases, and 13 bases separated the two germline ends. The CDR3 runs 14 residues. In nucleotides, the CDR3 is TGTGCCAGCAGCTTTTCCGGTACGACGGGGGAGCTGTTTTTT. Its protein is CASSFSGTTGELFF.

The genes are TRBV5-5 and TRBJ1-1; no definite D call. The CDR3 is made up of 13 amino acids. Trimming took off 4 bases at V and 5 bases at J, with 12 bases between the two ends. Looked up from germline, CDR1 is SGHKS and CDR2 is YYEKEE (reference sequence). CDR3 loop: CASSPTSGTEAFF. The CDR3 DNA reads as TGTGCCAGCAGCCCCACGTCGGGGACTGAAGCTTTCTTT. Together with reference TRBV5-5 and TRBJ1-1, the CDR3 gives the full variable domain: DAGVTQSPTHLIKTRGQQVTLRCSPISGHKSVSWYQQVLGQGPQFIFQYYEKEERGRGNFPDRFSARQFPNYSSELNVNALLLGDSALYLCASSPTSGTEAFFGQGTRLTVV.

This rearrangement joins TRBV18 to TRBJ1-2; 10 nucleotides agree with TRBD1. Germline CDR1 is KGHSH and CDR2 is LQKENI. After removal of 4 bases from V and 6 bases from J, the junction contained 8 bases not matched to a gene. The CDR3 contains 15 residues. The CDR3 region has the DNA TGTGCCAGCTCACGAACGACAGGGGGCGAAAATGGCTACACCTTC. This gives the protein CASSRTTGGENGYTF.

The chain is built from TRBV6-6 and TRBJ1-1; D is perhaps TRBD1 (6 bases). The CDR3 has 15 amino acids. Trimming shortened V by 6 bases and J by 0 bases, and 14 bases separated the two germline ends. The germline CDR1 and CDR2 sequences are MNHNY and SVGAGI (reference sequence). This CDR3 reads CASRHTGWLNTEAFF. CDR3 bases: TGTGCCAGCAGACATACAGGGTGGCTGAACACTGAAGCTTTCTTT.

This chain uses TRBV7-9 with TRBJ2-1; 8 nucleotides match TRBD1. The junction had 9 bases not matched to a gene; V was cut back by 1 base and J by 4 bases. Per germline, CDR1 SEHNR and CDR2 FQNEAQ (reference sequence). The CDR3 has 17 residues. CDR3 nucleotide sequence: TGTGCCAGCAGCTTAGGCTGGACAGGGTCCAAATACAATGAGCAGTTCTTC. Translated: CASSLGWTGSKYNEQFF.

The chain is built from TRBV5-1 and TRBJ2-7; D unclear. Germline V gives CDR1 SGHRS, CDR2 YFSETQ. The ends were cut back, 4 bases at V and 5 bases at J, with 19 bases in the middle. CDR3 length: 15 amino acids. Here the CDR3 DNA reads TGCGCCAGCAGCCGAGACAACACGCGAAGGAACGAGCAGTACTTC. Its translation: CASSRDNTRRNEQYF.

The V gene is TRBV14, the J gene TRBJ1-1; unclear D gene. Trimming took off 3 bases at V and 3 bases at J, with 8 bases between the two ends. The CDR3 is made up of 13 amino acids. Germline CDR1 is SGHDN and CDR2 is FVKESK. The CDR3 region has the DNA TGTGCCAGCAGCCAGGGAATTGACACTGAAGCTTTCTTT. As protein: CASSQGIDTEAFF.

This clone turned up a few times. The chain uses TRBV28 and TRBJ1-1, with D tentatively TRBD1 (6 bases). The CDR3 consists of 14 residues. The germline gives CDR1 MDHEN, CDR2 SYDVKM. The V gene lost 1 base and the J gene lost 4 bases, with 10 bases spanning the gap. The CDR3 region has the DNA TGTGCCAGCAGTTTATCGACAGGAATCACTGAAGCTTTCTTT. This translates into CASSLSTGITEAFF.

The V gene is TRBV29-1, the J gene TRBJ2-7; TRBD2 might be the D (6 bases). Trimming removed 6 bases from V and 7 bases from J, with 16 bases in between. The CDR3 totals 12 residues. Germline CDR1 SQVTM, CDR2 ANQGSEA. The CDR3 protein is CSVIGGNGEQYF. Here the CDR3 DNA reads TGCAGCGTCATTGGGGGGAATGGGGAGCAGTACTTC.

The DNA of the CDR3 is TGTGCCAGCAGTGAGGGCAGGGTTGCCAATCAGCCCCAGCATTTT. This sequence encodes CASSEGRVANQPQHF. The chain combines TRBV2 with TRBJ1-5, with a tentative D call TRBD1 (5 bases). CDR1 is SNHLY, CDR2 FYNNEI, per germline. V lost 3 bases and J 3 bases, leaving 12 bases between the germline ends. The CDR3 extends over 15 amino acids.

The V gene is TRBV7-2, the J gene TRBJ1-5; D not resolved. The length of the CDR3 is 13 residues. Looked up from germline, CDR1 is SGHTA and CDR2 is FQGNSA. With 5 bases removed from V and 5 bases from J, the gap between germline ends came to 10 bases. Written as DNA, the CDR3 is TGTGCCAGCAGCGTTCACTGGGATCAGCCCCAGCATTTT. As protein: CASSVHWDQPQHF.

The genes are TRBV5-6 and TRBJ1-2; D gene unclear. V gave up 4 bases and J gave up 2 bases, with 12 bases separating them. Germline V gene sequence: CDR1 SGHDT, CDR2 YYEEEE. The CDR3 has 14 amino acids. In DNA, the CDR3 is TGTGCCAGCAGCCCTCCCGGGTCCAACTATGGCTACACCTTC. This codes for CASSPPGSNYGYTF. Full variable domain (remainder filled in from reference TRBV5-6 and TRBJ1-2): DAGVTQSPTHLIKTRGQQVTLRCSPKSGHDTVSWYQQALGQGPQFIFQYYEEEERQRGNFPDRFSGHQFPNYSSELNVNALLLGDSALYLCASSPPGSNYGYTFGSGTRLTVV.

This chain joins TRBV23-1 and TRBJ2-7, with D perhaps TRBD2 (6 bases). TRBV23-1 is labeled an ORF, and its function is uncertain. This CDR3 region has 15 residues. Trimming pared 6 bases from V and 3 bases from J, leaving 18 bases between. The CDR3 DNA is TGCGCCAGCAGCCCCCGGGGCGGGGATGACTACGAGCAGTACTTC. This encodes CASSPRGGDDYEQYF.

The rearrangement uses TRBV5-1 and TRBJ1-6; no reliable D call. The CDR3 spans 13 residues. The V gene's germline CDR1 is SGHRS and CDR2 YFSETQ. V was cut by 4 bases and J by 9 bases, with 11 bases left in between. CDR3 amino acids: CASSGDLGSPLHF. CDR3 coding DNA: TGCGCCAGCAGCGGCGACCTGGGTTCACCCCTCCACTTT.

The rearrangement joins TRBV5-5 to TRBJ2-7; 7 nucleotides align to TRBD1. The CDR3 contains 15 residues. The V segment lost 0 bases and the J segment 6 bases; nucleotides outside the gene matches: 9. Germline V gene sequence: CDR1 SGHKS, CDR2 YYEKEE (reference sequence). The CDR3 nucleotides read TGTGCCAGCAGCTTGGGGACAGGTCTTCCGTCCGAGCAGTACTTC. It specifies CASSLGTGLPSEQYF.

The rearrangement links TRBV5-4 to TRBJ2-7; 15 positions agree with TRBD2. Germline V lookup: CDR1 SGHNT, CDR2 YYREEE (reference sequence). V was clipped by 3 bases and J by 7 bases; unmatched bases: 17. The CDR3 spans 19 residues. The CDR3 protein is CASSSRGLAGGPRGREQYF. In nucleotides, the CDR3 is TGTGCCAGCAGCTCTAGGGGACTAGCGGGAGGACCCAGAGGAAGGGAGCAGTACTTC. The full variable domain, completed using reference TRBV5-4 and TRBJ2-7, is ETGVTQSPTHLIKTRGQQVTLRCSSQSGHNTVSWYQQALGQGPQFIFQYYREEENGRGNFPPRFSGLQFPNYSSELNVNALELDDSALYLCASSSRGLAGGPRGREQYFGPGTRLTVT.